Sequencing of this T cell receptor (beta chain) was carried out in a study of T-cell memory formation after mild COVID-19. TCRdb itself ran the 5' RACE reads through MiXCR, one entry per CDR3 protein. This table holds about 440,000 distinct CDR3 sequences, 20% found once. This clonotype has more than one count but fewer than ten. Antigen: not known. Overall study findings and caveats: Pre-infection memory already had some responding clones, implying cross-reactive memory joined.

V was cut by 1 base and J by 6 bases, with 9 bases left in between. CDR3 length: 13 residues. Germline V gene sequence: CDR1 SEHNR, CDR2 FQNEAQ (reference sequence). This clonotype was sampled from an adult woman who had mild COVID-19 (a few samples of this study predate the infection). Cell type and time point are not known. The chain recombines TRBV7-9 with TRBJ1-2; D unresolved. The sequenced material came from PBMCs or a T cell subset sorted from them (not recorded which). CDR3 DNA: TGTGCCAGCAGCTTAGAACCAACCAATGGCTACACCTTC. It is translated as CASSLEPTNGYTF.